This T cell receptor (beta chain) appears in the sequencing data of a study of blood T cell repertoires in COVID-19. V lost 4 bases, J lost 5 bases, and 6 bases stayed unmatched. This CDR3 region has 15 residues. The germline V gene encodes CDR1 SGHRS and CDR2 YFSETQ. This clone showed up just once. The assay was immunoSEQ multiplex PCR, and TCRdb's table has in-frame clones only and misses some. The top ten clones hold 6.5% to 9.5% of a sample with 70,000 to 95,000 clones, around 88% of them seen once. Sequencing used peripheral blood. The TCR sequence derives from a woman between 65 and 79 years old with acute or convalescent COVID-19. The chain links TRBV5-1 to TRBJ1-2; 12 positions agree with TRBD1. For the CDR3, the DNA is TGCGCCAGCAGCGTGGGACAGGGGGCGCAGTATGGCTACACCTTC. This codes for CASSVGQGAQYGYTF.